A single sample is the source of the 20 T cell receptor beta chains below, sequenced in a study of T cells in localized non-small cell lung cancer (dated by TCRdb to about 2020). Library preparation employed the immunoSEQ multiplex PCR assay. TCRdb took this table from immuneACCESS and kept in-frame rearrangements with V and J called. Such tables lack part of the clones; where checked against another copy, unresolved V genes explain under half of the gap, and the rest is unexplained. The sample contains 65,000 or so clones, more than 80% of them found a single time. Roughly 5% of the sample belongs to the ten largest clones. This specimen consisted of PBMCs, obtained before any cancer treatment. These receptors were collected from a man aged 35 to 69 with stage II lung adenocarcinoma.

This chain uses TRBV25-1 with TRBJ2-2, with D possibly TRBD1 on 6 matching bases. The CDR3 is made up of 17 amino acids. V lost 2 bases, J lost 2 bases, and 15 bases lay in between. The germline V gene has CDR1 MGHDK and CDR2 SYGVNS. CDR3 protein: CASSERRGTHNTGELFF. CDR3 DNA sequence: TGTGCCAGCAGTGAACGCAGAGGGACACATAACACCGGGGAGCTGTTTTTT.

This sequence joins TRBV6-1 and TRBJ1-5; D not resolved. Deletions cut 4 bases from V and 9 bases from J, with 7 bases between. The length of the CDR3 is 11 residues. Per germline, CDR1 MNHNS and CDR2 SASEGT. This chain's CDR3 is CASSAVGPQHF. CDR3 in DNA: TGTGCCAGCAGTGCTGTTGGGCCCCAGCATTTT.

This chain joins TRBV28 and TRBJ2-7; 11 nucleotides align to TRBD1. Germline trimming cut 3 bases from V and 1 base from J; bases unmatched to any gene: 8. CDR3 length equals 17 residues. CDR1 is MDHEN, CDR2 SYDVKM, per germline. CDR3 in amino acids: CASSLPGTGGISYEQYF. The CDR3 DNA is TGTGCCAGCAGTTTGCCCGGGACAGGGGGGATATCCTACGAGCAGTACTTC.

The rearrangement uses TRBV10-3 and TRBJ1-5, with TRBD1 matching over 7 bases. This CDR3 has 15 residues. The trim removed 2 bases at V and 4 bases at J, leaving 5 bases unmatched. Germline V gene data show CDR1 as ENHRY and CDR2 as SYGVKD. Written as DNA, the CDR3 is TGTGCCATCAGTGAGACCGGACAGGTAAATCAGCCCCAGCATTTT. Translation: CAISETGQVNQPQHF.

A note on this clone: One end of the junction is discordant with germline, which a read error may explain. The CDR3: CASSSDRGTEAFF. CDR3 sequence (DNA): TGTGCTAGCAGCTCGGACAGGGGCACTGAAGCTTTCTTT. V gene TRBV7-7 combines with J gene TRBJ1-1; 9 bases agree with TRBD1. This CDR3 region has 13 residues. CDR1 and CDR2 from the germline V gene are SSHAT and FNYEAQ (reference sequence).

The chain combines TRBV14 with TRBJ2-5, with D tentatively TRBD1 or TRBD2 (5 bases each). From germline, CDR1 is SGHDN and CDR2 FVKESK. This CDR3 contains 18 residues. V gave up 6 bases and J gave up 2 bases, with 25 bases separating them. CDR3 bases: TGTGCCAGCAGTCCCATCTGGGACCCACTAACAACTCAAGAGACCCAGTACTTC. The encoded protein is CASSPIWDPLTTQETQYF.

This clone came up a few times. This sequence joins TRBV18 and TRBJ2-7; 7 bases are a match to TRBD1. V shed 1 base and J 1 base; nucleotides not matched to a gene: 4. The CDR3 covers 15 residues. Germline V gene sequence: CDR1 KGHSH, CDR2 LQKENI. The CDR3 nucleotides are TGTGCCAGCTCACCACGGGGGACAGTTTCCTACGAGCAGTACTTC. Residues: CASSPRGTVSYEQYF.

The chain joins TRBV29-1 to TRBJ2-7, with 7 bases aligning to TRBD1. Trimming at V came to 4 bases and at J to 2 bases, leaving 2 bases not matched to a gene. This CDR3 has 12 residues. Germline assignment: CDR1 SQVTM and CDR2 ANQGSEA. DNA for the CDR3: TGCAGCGTTGGGGGACAGACCTACGAGCAGTACTTC. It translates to CSVGGQTYEQYF.

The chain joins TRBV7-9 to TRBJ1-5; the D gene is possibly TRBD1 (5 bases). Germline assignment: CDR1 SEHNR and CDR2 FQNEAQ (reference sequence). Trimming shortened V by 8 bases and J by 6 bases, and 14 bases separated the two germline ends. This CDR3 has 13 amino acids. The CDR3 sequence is CASALGEVQPQHF. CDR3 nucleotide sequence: TGTGCCAGCGCCCTGGGGGAGGTTCAGCCCCAGCATTTT.

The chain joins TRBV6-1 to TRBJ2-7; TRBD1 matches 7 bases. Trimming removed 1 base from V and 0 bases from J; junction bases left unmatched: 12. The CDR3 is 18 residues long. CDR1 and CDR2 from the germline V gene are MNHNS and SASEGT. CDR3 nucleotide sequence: TGTGCCAGCAGTGAAGACCCAGGGGGTGGTTTTAGCTCCTACGAGCAGTACTTC. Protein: CASSEDPGGGFSSYEQYF.

In DNA form, the CDR3 reads TGTGCCAGCAGCCTGGGGACTAGCAGATTCTACGAGCAGTACTTC. This sequence encodes CASSLGTSRFYEQYF. The rearrangement links TRBV5-8 to TRBJ2-7, with 9 bases aligning to TRBD2. The length of the CDR3 is 15 residues. Per the germline V gene, CDR1 is SGHTS and CDR2 is YDEGEE. J lost 3 bases, V lost 4 bases, and 8 bases had no gene match.

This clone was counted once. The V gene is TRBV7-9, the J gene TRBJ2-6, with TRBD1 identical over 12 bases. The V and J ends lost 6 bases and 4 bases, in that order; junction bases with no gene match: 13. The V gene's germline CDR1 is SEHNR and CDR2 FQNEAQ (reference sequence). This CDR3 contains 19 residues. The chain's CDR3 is CASSSYPGQGASGANVLTF. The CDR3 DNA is TGTGCCAGCAGTTCCTACCCGGGACAGGGGGCATCGGGGGCCAACGTCCTGACTTTC.

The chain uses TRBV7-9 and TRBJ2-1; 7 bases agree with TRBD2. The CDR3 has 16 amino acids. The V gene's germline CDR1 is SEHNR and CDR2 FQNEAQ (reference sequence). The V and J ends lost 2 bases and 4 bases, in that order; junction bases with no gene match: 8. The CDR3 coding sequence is TGTGCCAGCAGCTTAAACCGGGACTACCCTTACAATGAGCAGTTCTTC. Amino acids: CASSLNRDYPYNEQFF. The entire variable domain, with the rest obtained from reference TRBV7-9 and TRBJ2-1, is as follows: DTGVSQNPRHKITKRGQNVTFRCDPISEHNRLYWYRQTLGQGPEFLTYFQNEAQLEKSRLLSDRFSAERPKGSFSTLEIQRTEQGDSAMYLCASSLNRDYPYNEQFFGPGTRLTVL.

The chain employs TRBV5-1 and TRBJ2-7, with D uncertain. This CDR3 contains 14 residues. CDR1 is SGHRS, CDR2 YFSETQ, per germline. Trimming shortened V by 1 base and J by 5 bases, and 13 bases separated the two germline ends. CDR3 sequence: CASSLQDPRNEQYF. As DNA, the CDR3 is TGCGCCAGCAGCTTGCAGGACCCAAGGAACGAGCAGTACTTC.

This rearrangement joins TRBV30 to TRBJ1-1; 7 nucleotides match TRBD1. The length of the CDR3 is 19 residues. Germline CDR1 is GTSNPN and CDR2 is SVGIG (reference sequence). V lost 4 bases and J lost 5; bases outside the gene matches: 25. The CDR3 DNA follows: TGTGCCTGGACCGTGTATAAGAGACTGACAGGGATAAGAAATACTGAAGCTTTCTTT. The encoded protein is CAWTVYKRLTGIRNTEAFF.

The CDR3 protein is CASSQDLGPYEQYF. For the CDR3, the DNA is TGTGCCAGCAGCCAAGATCTGGGGCCCTACGAGCAGTACTTC. The V gene is TRBV4-2, the J gene TRBJ2-7; TRBD1 is a possible D gene (5 bases). Germline values: CDR1 LGHNA, CDR2 YNFKEQ. V lost 0 bases, J lost 2 bases, and 8 bases lay in between. The CDR3 is made up of 14 amino acids.

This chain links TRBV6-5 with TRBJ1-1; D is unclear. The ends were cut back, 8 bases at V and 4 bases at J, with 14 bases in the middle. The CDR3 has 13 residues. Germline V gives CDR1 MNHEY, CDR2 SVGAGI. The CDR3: CASVRDSGTEAFF. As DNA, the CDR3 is TGTGCCAGCGTCCGCGATTCCGGCACTGAAGCTTTCTTT.

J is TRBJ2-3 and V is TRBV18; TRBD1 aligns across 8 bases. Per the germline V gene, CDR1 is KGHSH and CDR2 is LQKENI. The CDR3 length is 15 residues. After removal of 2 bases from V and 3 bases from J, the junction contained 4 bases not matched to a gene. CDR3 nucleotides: TGTGCCAGCTCACCATGGACAGGGAGAACAGATACGCAGTATTTT. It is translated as CASSPWTGRTDTQYF.

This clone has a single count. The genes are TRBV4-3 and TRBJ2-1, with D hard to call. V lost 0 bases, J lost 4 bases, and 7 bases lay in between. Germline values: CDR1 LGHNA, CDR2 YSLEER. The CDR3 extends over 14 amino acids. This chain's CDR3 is CASSQDNGYNEQFF. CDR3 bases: TGCGCCAGCAGCCAAGATAACGGGTACAATGAGCAGTTCTTC.

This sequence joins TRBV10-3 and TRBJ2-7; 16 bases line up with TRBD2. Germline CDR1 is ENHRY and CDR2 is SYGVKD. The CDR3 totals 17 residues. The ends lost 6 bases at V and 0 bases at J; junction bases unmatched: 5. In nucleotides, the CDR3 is TGTGCCATCAGCCCGGGACTAGCGGGAGGGAGCTCCTACGAGCAGTACTTC. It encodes CAISPGLAGGSSYEQYF.